A single sample gave rise to the 28 T cell receptor beta chains below, sequenced in a study of Graves' ophthalmopathy and Graves' hyperthyroidism. The study amplified TCR beta CDR3 regions using RNA transcripts. The authors performed first-round RT-PCR with HTBI primers and then a second-round multiplex PCR. Via MiXCR, TCRdb re-called the multiplex PCR reads, giving one row per CDR3 protein. This table has about 1.2 million distinct CDR3 sequences, about two fifths appearing once. Sequenced input: peripheral blood or thyroid tissue (not recorded which). The receptors originated from an adult man with Graves' hyperthyroidism.

This clonotype was counted ten times or more. The chain carries TRBV20-1 and TRBJ1-6; D might be TRBD1 (5 bases). The CDR3 is 13 amino acids. Germline CDR1 and CDR2: DFQATT and SNEGSKA (reference sequence). Trimming stripped 4 bases from V and 12 bases from J, with 16 bases between. The CDR3 sequence is CSAIPGRLGPLHF. In DNA form, the CDR3 reads TGCAGTGCTATCCCAGGGCGTCTAGGACCCCTCCACTTT.

The chain uses TRBV27 and TRBJ1-4, with D perhaps matching TRBD1 (5 bases). CDR1 is MNHEY, CDR2 SMNVEV, per germline (reference sequence). CDR3 length: 13 amino acids. The V gene lost 3 bases and the J gene lost 7 bases, with 9 bases spanning the gap. CDR3 residues: CASSFLGGEKLFF. CDR3 coding DNA: TGTGCCAGCAGTTTTCTGGGGGGTGAAAAACTGTTTTTT.

This clonotype was counted ten times or more. The chain uses TRBV11-2 and TRBJ1-1, with 9 bases fitting TRBD1. This CDR3 is 14 amino acids long. CDR1 is SGHAT and CDR2 is FQNNGV in the germline V gene. V dropped 7 bases and J dropped 3; count of bases not matched to a gene: 6. CDR3 sequence: CASKGQGGDTEAFF. As DNA, the CDR3 is TGTGCCAGCAAGGGACAGGGAGGGGACACTGAAGCTTTCTTT.

As regards this clonotype: At one end, the junction sequence differs from germline, possibly due to a read error. CDR3 protein: CASSQGTGDQYF. The CDR3 coding sequence is TGCGCCAGCAGCCAAGGGACAGGGGACCAGTACTTC. This chain links TRBV5-6 with TRBJ2-5; 10 nucleotides align to TRBD1. Germline-derived CDR1 and CDR2 are SGHDT and YYEEEE. The CDR3 totals 12 residues.

This clonotype was found many times. The V gene is TRBV7-6, the J gene TRBJ1-1; a weak D match, TRBD1 (6 bases). Trimming pared 6 bases from V and 2 bases from J, leaving 19 bases between. The germline gives CDR1 SGHVS, CDR2 FNYEAQ. This CDR3 has 16 residues. The CDR3, as DNA: TGTGCCAGCAGTCCCAAAACACGGACAGTCAACACTGAAGCTTTCTTT. It specifies CASSPKTRTVNTEAFF.

This clonotype was counted between two and nine times. The genes are TRBV7-8 and TRBJ1-2; 8 bases are shared with TRBD1. CDR3 size: 17 residues. Germline CDR1 is SGHVS and CDR2 is FQNEAQ. Trimming at V came to 5 bases and at J to 4 bases, leaving 15 bases not matched to a gene. CDR3 bases: TGTGCCAGCAGCCTAACCCCGGTACAGGGGGTAGCCTATGGCTACACCTTC. It is translated as CASSLTPVQGVAYGYTF.

This clonotype came up many times. J is TRBJ1-5 and V is TRBV12-3 or TRBV12-4; D remains unclear. Between the trimmed V and J ends, which lost 6 bases and 13 bases, there was a span of 16 bases. This CDR3 has 12 residues. CDR3 sequence: CASSRSSSSQHF. The CDR3 DNA is TGTGCCAGCAGCCGCTCTTCGTCTTCGCAGCATTTT.

This chain connects TRBV2 to TRBJ2-5, with D perhaps assigned TRBD1 or TRBD2 (5 bases each). This CDR3 region has 14 residues. Looked up from germline, CDR1 is SNHLY and CDR2 is FYNNEI. V was trimmed by 8 bases and J by 7 bases, leaving 20 bases between them. Here the CDR3 reads CASRPGRLRSTQYF. The CDR3 region has the DNA TGTGCCAGCCGACCGGGACGCTTAAGATCGACCCAGTACTTC.

This clonotype was counted between two and nine times. V usage is TRBV19 and J usage is TRBJ2-5; the D is unclear. The CDR3 extends over 15 amino acids. CDR1 is LNHDA, CDR2 SQIVND, per germline (reference sequence). Trimming removed 5 bases from V and 1 base from J, with 14 bases in between. In DNA, the CDR3 is TGTGCCAGTAGTGCCCGGCACACCTTCCAAGAGACCCAGTACTTC. Amino acid sequence: CASSARHTFQETQYF.

This clonotype was counted many times. This chain joins TRBV7-9 and TRBJ1-2; D gene uncertain. There are 13 residues in the CDR3. V was cut by 5 bases and J by 2 bases, with 9 bases left in between. The germline V gene encodes CDR1 SEHNR and CDR2 FQNEAQ (reference sequence). The DNA of the CDR3 is TGTGCCAGCAGCCCCCTTCCGAACTATGGCTACACCTTC. Amino acids: CASSPLPNYGYTF.

Ten or more counts support this clonotype. The V gene is TRBV11-2, the J gene TRBJ2-7, with 9 bases identical to TRBD1. The germline CDR1 and CDR2 sequences are SGHAT and FQNNGV. The CDR3 is made up of 17 amino acids. The ends lost 5 bases at V and 0 bases at J; junction bases unmatched: 11. The CDR3 loop is CASSTGGRGVRSYEQYF. The CDR3 bases are TGTGCCAGCAGCACAGGGGGCAGGGGAGTACGCTCCTACGAGCAGTACTTC.

Worth noting for this clonotype: This may come from a read error, since a much larger clone is one base off. V usage is TRBV10-3 and J usage is TRBJ1-1; tentative D call: TRBD1 (6 bases). The V gene lost 10 bases and the J gene lost 1 base, with 19 bases spanning the gap. Germline V CDR1 and CDR2: ENHRY, SYGVKD. CDR3 size: 15 residues. The CDR3 is CASTRRQGQNTEAFF. For the CDR3, the DNA is TGTGCCAGCACCAGAAGGCAGGGACAGAACACTGAAGCTTTCTTT.

This clonotype was counted ten times or more. V gene TRBV9 combines with J gene TRBJ1-2; no definite D call. The ends were cut back, 4 bases at V and 3 bases at J, with 4 bases in the middle. Per germline, CDR1 SGDLS and CDR2 YYNGEE. The length of the CDR3 is 11 residues. CDR3 sequence (DNA): TGTGCCAGCAGCACTCACTATGGCTACACCTTC. Translation gives CASSTHYGYTF.

A remark on this clonotype: Given a much more abundant clone one base away, this may be a read error. V is TRBV10-3 and J is TRBJ1-2; D perhaps matches TRBD1 (6 bases). V was cut by 5 bases and J by 5 bases, with 24 bases left in between. Germline CDR1 reads ENHRY; CDR2 reads SYGVKD. CDR3 length: 17 residues. The CDR3: CAISRRDKAPGAYGYTF. DNA of the CDR3: TGTGCCATCAGTCGCCGGGACAAGGCGCCCGGAGCTTATGGCTACACCTTC.

The sample holds many counts of this clonotype. The rearrangement links TRBV6-2 or TRBV6-3 to TRBJ2-7; D remains unclear. The CDR3 length is 15 residues. CDR1 is MNHEY, CDR2 SVGEGT, per germline. Between the trimmed V and J ends, which lost 7 bases and 0 bases, there was a span of 16 bases. This chain's CDR3 is CASTTVYSFSYEQYF. The CDR3 DNA reads TGTGCCAGCACAACCGTCTACTCCTTCTCCTACGAGCAGTACTTC.

The chain links TRBV6-6 to TRBJ1-2; D is unresolved. The CDR3 is 12 residues long. Trimming left V 8 bases short and J 8 bases short, with 15 bases between. From germline, CDR1 is MNHNY and CDR2 SVGAGI (reference sequence). The CDR3 bases are TGTGCCAGCGCCTCAACAGTGGGCGGCTACACCTTC. Encoded protein: CASASTVGGYTF.

The V call is TRBV6-2 or TRBV6-3, the J call TRBJ2-5, with D possibly matching TRBD1 (5 bases). The CDR3 runs 13 residues. In germline, CDR1 is MNHEY, CDR2 SVGEGT. Trimming removed 6 bases at V and 7 bases at J, with 15 bases between. The CDR3 nucleotides read TGTGCCAGCAGAGTCGGCTTAACAGGGACCCAGTACTTC. Amino acids: CASRVGLTGTQYF.

The chain combines TRBV27 with TRBJ2-5; D possibly corresponds to TRBD1 (5 bases). V gave up 1 base and J gave up 1 base, with 13 bases separating them. Germline CDR1 MNHEY, CDR2 SMNVEV (reference sequence). The CDR3 consists of 16 residues. The CDR3 coding sequence is TGTGCCAGCAGTTTATTACCCGGACATTTCCAAGAGACCCAGTACTTC. Residues: CASSLLPGHFQETQYF.

This clonotype appeared many times. CDR3 bases: TGTGCCATCAGAGGGACAGGTTACGAGCAGTACTTC. This codes for CAIRGTGYEQYF. V and J are TRBV10-3 and TRBJ2-7, with 8 positions matching TRBD1. The CDR3 loop spans 12 amino acids. The germline CDR1 and CDR2 sequences are ENHRY and SYGVKD. The trim removed 6 bases at V and 4 bases at J, leaving 2 bases unmatched.

On this clonotype itself: This may come from a read error, since a much larger clone is one base off. The chain combines TRBV15 with TRBJ2-5; the D is unclear. The germline V gene encodes CDR1 LNHNV and CDR2 YYDKDF (reference sequence). With 2 bases removed from V and 2 bases from J, the gap between germline ends came to 12 bases. The CDR3 is made up of 15 amino acids. The CDR3 sequence: CATSRSGFSQETQYF. DNA for the CDR3: TGTGCCACCAGCAGATCAGGATTCAGTCAAGAGACCCAGTACTTC.

To note about this clonotype: This likely comes from a read error, as the CDR3 has no conserved phenylalanine or tryptophan at its end. V usage is TRBV5-1 and J usage is TRBJ2-5, with TRBD1 matching over 9 bases. Germline-derived CDR1 and CDR2 are SGHRS and YFSETQ. The CDR3 totals 17 residues. Trimming removed 9 bases from V and 5 bases from J; junction bases left unmatched: 20. CDR3 DNA sequence: TGCGCCACCAGTGACCCGGACAGGGGAACCCTCGGGGAGACCCAGTACCTC. It encodes CATSDPDRGTLGETQYL.

This clonotype was found a few times. The rearrangement uses TRBV2 and TRBJ1-1; D perhaps matches TRBD1 (5 bases). V gave up 10 bases and J gave up 6 bases, with 15 bases separating them. Germline V gene sequence: CDR1 SNHLY, CDR2 FYNNEI. This CDR3 has 12 amino acids. DNA for the CDR3: TGTGCCACCCGGGACGGGGAGTCTGAAGCTTTCTTT. It specifies CATRDGESEAFF.

V usage is TRBV19 and J usage is TRBJ2-3; 9 bases agree with TRBD2. V was clipped by 2 bases and J by 2 bases; unmatched bases: 5. Per the germline V gene, CDR1 is LNHDA and CDR2 is SQIVND (reference sequence). The CDR3 is 16 amino acids. The CDR3 loop reads CASSISSGSFTDTQYF. DNA for the CDR3: TGTGCCAGTAGTATAAGTAGCGGGAGTTTCACAGATACGCAGTATTTT.

This clonotype was seen just once. The chain has TRBV7-7 and TRBJ2-5; D may correspond to TRBD1 or TRBD2 (5 bases each). This CDR3 region has 17 residues. Looked up from germline, CDR1 is SSHAT and CDR2 is FNYEAQ (reference sequence). Trimming removed 2 bases from V and 1 base from J, with 17 bases in between. The CDR3 bases are TGTGCCAGCAGCTTAAAAGTGTCAGGGCTAGCCCAAGAGACCCAGTACTTC. Translating it yields CASSLKVSGLAQETQYF.

The rearrangement uses TRBV7-8 and TRBJ2-5, with TRBD2 matching over 15 bases. Germline assignment: CDR1 SGHVS and CDR2 FQNEAQ. This CDR3 region has 17 residues. The V segment lost 5 bases and the J segment 4 bases; nucleotides outside the gene matches: 8. The CDR3 region has the DNA TGTGCCAGCAGCGGGACTAGCGGGGGGTTACCGACAGAGACCCAGTACTTC. Its translation: CASSGTSGGLPTETQYF.

This clonotype was seen more than once but under ten times. The gene calls are TRBV28 and TRBJ2-5, with TRBD2 matching over 7 bases. In germline, CDR1 is MDHEN, CDR2 SYDVKM. The junction had 17 bases not matched to a gene; V was cut back by 5 bases and J by 5 bases. This CDR3 spans 17 amino acids. The CDR3 nucleotides are TGTGCCAGCAGTCCTCCGACTAGCCACGGTTCTTTGGAGACCCAGTACTTC. Protein: CASSPPTSHGSLETQYF.

This clonotype was recorded many times. The chain carries TRBV14 and TRBJ1-2; tentatively, D is TRBD1 (5 bases). V lost 1 base, J lost 4 bases, and 10 bases lay in between. The CDR3 is 14 residues long. Germline V gene lookup returns CDR1 SGHDN and CDR2 FVKESK. The DNA of the CDR3 is TGTGCCAGCAGCCAAGGACAGCCCTTCTATGGCTACACCTTC. Protein sequence: CASSQGQPFYGYTF.

This clonotype was recorded at least ten times. This chain uses TRBV11-3 with TRBJ2-6; TRBD1 aligns across 7 bases. The CDR3 runs 15 residues. The ends lost 5 bases at V and 1 base at J; junction bases unmatched: 2. The germline V gene encodes CDR1 SGHNT and CDR2 YENEEA. Here the CDR3 DNA reads TGTGCCAGCAGCCCGGGACAGTCTGGGGCCAACGTCCTGACTTTC. Translating gives CASSPGQSGANVLTF. The whole variable domain, remainder taken from reference TRBV11-3 and TRBJ2-6, is EAGVVQSPRYKIIEKKQPVAFWCNPISGHNTLYWYLQNLGQGPELLIRYENEEAVDDSQLPKDRFSAERLKGVDSTLKIQPAELGDSAVYLCASSPGQSGANVLTFGAGSRLTVL.